A selection of T cell receptor beta chains follows, all from one sample in a study of cytomegalovirus exposure and HLA in healthy donors. Here immunoSEQ multiplex PCR was the method, and the copy in TCRdb shows in-frame clones only, minus some. The sample lists about 200,000 clones; roughly 77% were seen once. Sequencing was performed on PBMCs. The receptors stem from a male donor in good health and CMV-seropositive. Each CDR3 is given with its conserved first and last residue. Each record gives: clone size, J gene, D gene, V gene, CDR3 protein, CDR3 DNA. The D gene is left open where the match is weak. Clone size is stated in some rows and not others, as once, few, many or a class when expanded.

clone_size: .
j_call: TRBJ2-7
d_call: .
v_call: TRBV6-5
cdr3_aa: CATLRAGIYEQYF
cdr3_nt: TGTGCCACCCTTAGGGCGGGCATATACGAGCAGTACTTC

clone_size: .
j_call: TRBJ1-1
d_call: TRBD1
v_call: TRBV2
cdr3_aa: CASSEPQGFKNEAFF
cdr3_nt: TGTGCCAGCAGTGAGCCACAGGGGTTCAAGAATGAAGCTTTCTTT

clone_size: .
j_call: TRBJ2-4
d_call: TRBD2
v_call: TRBV7-3
cdr3_aa: CASSLGGGVSKNIQYF
cdr3_nt: TGTGCCAGCAGCTTGGGGGGGGGAGTGTCCAAAAACATTCAGTACTTC

clone_size: once
j_call: TRBJ2-5
d_call: .
v_call: TRBV9
cdr3_aa: CASSVAVGGMETQYF
cdr3_nt: TGTGCCAGCAGCGTAGCCGTGGGAGGCATGGAGACCCAGTACTTC

clone_size: .
j_call: TRBJ2-1
d_call: TRBD2
v_call: TRBV11-1
cdr3_aa: CASSLGLDSYNEQFF
cdr3_nt: TGTGCCAGCAGTTTGGGACTAGACTCCTACAATGAGCAGTTCTTC

clone_size: .
j_call: TRBJ2-1
d_call: TRBD2
v_call: TRBV28
cdr3_aa: CASSLTSGRYEQFF
cdr3_nt: TGTGCCAGCAGTTTGACTAGCGGGAGATATGAGCAGTTCTTC

clone_size: .
j_call: TRBJ1-2
d_call: TRBD1
v_call: TRBV5-4
cdr3_aa: CASSSTGGDYGYTF
cdr3_nt: TGTGCCAGCAGCTCGACAGGGGGGGACTATGGCTACACCTTC

clone_size: .
j_call: TRBJ1-5
d_call: TRBD1
v_call: TRBV5-5
cdr3_aa: CASSLTGGSNQPQHF
cdr3_nt: TGTGCCAGCAGCTTGACAGGGGGCTCCAATCAGCCCCAGCATTTT

clone_size: .
j_call: TRBJ1-1
d_call: .
v_call: TRBV18
cdr3_aa: CASSPNMGGANTEAFF
cdr3_nt: TGTGCCAGCTCACCAAACATGGGAGGGGCGAACACTGAAGCTTTCTTT

clone_size: .
j_call: TRBJ1-5
d_call: .
v_call: TRBV19
cdr3_aa: CASDDWRGRNQPQHF
cdr3_nt: TGTGCCAGTGATGATTGGAGAGGTCGCAATCAGCCCCAGCATTTT

clone_size: .
j_call: TRBJ1-1
d_call: .
v_call: TRBV25-1
cdr3_aa: CASSVTGYAFF
cdr3_nt: TGTGCCAGCAGTGTTACAGGGTACGCTTTCTTT

clone_size: .
j_call: TRBJ2-5
d_call: TRBD2
v_call: TRBV4-1
cdr3_aa: CASSHGGGEGETQYF
cdr3_nt: TGCGCCAGCAGCCATGGCGGGGGGGAAGGGGAGACCCAGTACTTC

clone_size: .
j_call: TRBJ2-1
d_call: TRBD2
v_call: TRBV2
cdr3_aa: CASRAGGDNEQFF
cdr3_nt: TGTGCCAGCAGGGCCGGGGGGGACAATGAGCAGTTCTTC

clone_size: .
j_call: TRBJ2-1
d_call: .
v_call: TRBV5-1
cdr3_aa: CASSSPANEQFF
cdr3_nt: TGCGCCAGCAGCTCCCCTGCGAATGAGCAGTTCTTC

clone_size: few
j_call: TRBJ1-1
d_call: .
v_call: TRBV5-1
cdr3_aa: CASSFGGENTEAFF
cdr3_nt: TGCGCCAGCAGCTTTGGAGGGGAGAACACTGAAGCTTTCTTT

clone_size: .
j_call: TRBJ2-4
d_call: .
v_call: TRBV7-6
cdr3_aa: CASSDGTHKNIQYF
cdr3_nt: TGTGCCAGCAGCGACGGGACACACAAAAACATTCAGTACTTC

clone_size: few
j_call: TRBJ2-1
d_call: .
v_call: TRBV6-4
cdr3_aa: CASSLRLGGHEQFF
cdr3_nt: TGTGCCAGCAGTCTTCGTCTTGGGGGCCATGAGCAGTTCTTC

clone_size: .
j_call: TRBJ2-5
d_call: .
v_call: TRBV5-6
cdr3_aa: CASSLVRGEETQYF
cdr3_nt: TGTGCCAGCAGCTTGGTTCGGGGAGAAGAGACCCAGTACTTC

clone_size: .
j_call: TRBJ1-1
d_call: .
v_call: TRBV2
cdr3_aa: CASPRNTEAFF
cdr3_nt: TGTGCCAGTCCCCGGAACACTGAAGCTTTCTTT

clone_size: .
j_call: TRBJ2-5
d_call: TRBD2
v_call: TRBV27
cdr3_aa: CASSPLGTSAGETQYF
cdr3_nt: TGTGCCAGCAGTCCCCTAGGGACTAGCGCTGGGGAGACCCAGTACTTC

clone_size: once
j_call: TRBJ1-1
d_call: .
v_call: TRBV2
cdr3_aa: CARLQGRDTEAFF
cdr3_nt: TGTGCCAGACTACAGGGAAGGGACACTGAAGCTTTCTTT

clone_size: .
j_call: TRBJ2-7
d_call: .
v_call: TRBV2
cdr3_aa: CASSEASIEQYF
cdr3_nt: TGTGCCAGCAGTGAGGCCTCGATCGAGCAGTACTTC

clone_size: .
j_call: TRBJ2-7
d_call: .
v_call: TRBV14
cdr3_aa: CASSQVSQGWYEQYF
cdr3_nt: TGTGCCAGCAGCCAAGTCTCACAGGGCTGGTACGAGCAGTACTTC

clone_size: .
j_call: TRBJ2-7
d_call: .
v_call: TRBV15
cdr3_aa: CATSRDPPRQTQSYEQYF
cdr3_nt: TGTGCCACCAGCAGAGACCCACCGAGACAGACACAATCCTACGAGCAGTACTTC

clone_size: .
j_call: TRBJ1-1
d_call: .
v_call: TRBV5-1
cdr3_aa: CASSPGEQGTEAFF
cdr3_nt: TGCGCCAGCAGCCCAGGGGAACAGGGCACTGAAGCTTTCTTT

clone_size: once
j_call: TRBJ1-1
d_call: .
v_call: TRBV5-6
cdr3_aa: CASSFSPVEAFF
cdr3_nt: TGTGCCAGCAGCTTTTCCCCAGTTGAAGCTTTCTTT